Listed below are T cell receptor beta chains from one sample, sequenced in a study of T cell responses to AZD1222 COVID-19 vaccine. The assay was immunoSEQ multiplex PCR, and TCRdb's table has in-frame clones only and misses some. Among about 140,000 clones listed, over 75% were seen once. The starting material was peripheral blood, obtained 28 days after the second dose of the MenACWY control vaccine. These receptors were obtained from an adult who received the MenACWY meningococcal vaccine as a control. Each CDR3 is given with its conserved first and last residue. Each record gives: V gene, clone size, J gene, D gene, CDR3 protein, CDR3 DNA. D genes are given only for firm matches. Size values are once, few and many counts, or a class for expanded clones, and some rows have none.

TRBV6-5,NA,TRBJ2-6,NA,CASRGHSGANVLTF,TGTGCCAGCAGAGGCCACTCTGGGGCCAACGTCCTGACTTTC
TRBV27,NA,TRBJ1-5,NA,CASLTLYSNQPQHF,TGTGCCAGCCTTACACTGTATAGCAATCAGCCCCAGCATTTT
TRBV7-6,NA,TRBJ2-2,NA,CASSPGGRGRVTGELFF,TGTGCCAGCAGCCCCGGGGGGCGGGGGCGAGTCACCGGGGAGCTGTTTTTT
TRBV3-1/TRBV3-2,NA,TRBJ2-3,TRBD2,CASSPGLAAYTQYF,TGTGCCAGCAGCCCGGGACTAGCGGCCTATACGCAGTATTTT
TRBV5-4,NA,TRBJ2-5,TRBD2,CASSLVAGGGGETQYF,TGTGCCAGCAGCTTGGTAGCGGGGGGAGGTGGGGAGACCCAGTACTTC
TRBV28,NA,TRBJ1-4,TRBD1,CASSSYRDRGFANEKLFF,TGTGCCAGCAGTTCATACAGGGACAGGGGATTTGCTAATGAAAAACTGTTTTTT
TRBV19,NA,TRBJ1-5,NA,CASNQGWNQPQHF,TGTGCCAGTAACCAGGGGTGGAATCAGCCCCAGCATTTT
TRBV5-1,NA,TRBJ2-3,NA,CASSLDGTTTDTQYF,TGCGCCAGCAGCTTGGACGGGACCACCACAGATACGCAGTATTTT
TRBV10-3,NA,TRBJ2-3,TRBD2,CAARGADTDTQYF,TGTGCCGCGCGGGGGGCCGACACAGATACGCAGTATTTT
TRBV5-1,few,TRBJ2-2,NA,CASSLKGRNTGELFF,TGCGCCAGCAGCTTGAAGGGTCGGAACACCGGGGAGCTGTTTTTT
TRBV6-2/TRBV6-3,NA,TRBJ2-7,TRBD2,CASSLAGKQYF,TGTGCCAGCAGCCTAGCGGGAAAGCAGTACTTC
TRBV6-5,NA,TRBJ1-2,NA,CASRPAGHGYTF,TGTGCCAGCAGGCCAGCCGGCCATGGCTACACCTTC
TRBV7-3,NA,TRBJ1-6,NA,CASSSRYNSPLHF,TGTGCCAGCAGCTCCCGCTATAATTCACCCCTCCACTTT
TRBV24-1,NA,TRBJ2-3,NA,CATSDRQPSTDTQYF,TGTGCCACCAGTGATCGACAGCCTAGCACAGATACGCAGTATTTT
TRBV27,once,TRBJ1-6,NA,CASSSPLGGARNSPLHF,TGTGCCAGCAGTTCCCCCCTGGGGGGCGCAAGGAATTCACCCCTCCACTTT
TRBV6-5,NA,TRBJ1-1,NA,CVKLGQNTEAFF,TGTGTCAAGCTCGGACAGAACACTGAAGCTTTCTTT
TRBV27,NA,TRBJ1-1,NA,CASSRGWNTEAFF,TGTGCCAGCAGCCGAGGCTGGAACACTGAAGCTTTCTTT
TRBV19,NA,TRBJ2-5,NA,CASSIGLVTSAQETQYF,TGTGCCAGTAGTATAGGTCTGGTGACTTCAGCTCAAGAGACCCAGTACTTC
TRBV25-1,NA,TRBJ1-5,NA,CASSEYIQNQPQHF,TGTGCCAGCAGTGAATATATTCAAAATCAGCCCCAGCATTTT
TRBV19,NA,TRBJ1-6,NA,CASSEQGSPLHF,TGTGCCAGTAGTGAACAGGGATCACCCCTCCACTTT
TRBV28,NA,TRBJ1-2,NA,CASSLTGRANYGYTF,TGTGCCAGCAGCCTTACAGGGAGGGCAAACTATGGCTACACCTTC
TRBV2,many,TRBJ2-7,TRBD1,CASSGGQGPSYEQYF,TGTGCCAGCAGTGGGGGACAGGGCCCGTCCTACGAGCAGTACTTC
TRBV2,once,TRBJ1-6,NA,CASSKDRNYNSPLHF,TGTGCCAGCAGTAAAGACAGGAATTATAATTCACCCCTCCACTTT
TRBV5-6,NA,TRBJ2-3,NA,CASSLVSVSDTQYF,TGTGCCAGCAGCTTGGTTTCAGTGTCAGATACGCAGTATTTT
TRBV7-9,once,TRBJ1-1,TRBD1,CASLSGGGLRAFF,TGTGCCAGCTTATCGGGAGGGGGCTTGAGAGCTTTCTTT
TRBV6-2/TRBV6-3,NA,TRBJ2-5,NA,CASSSQPQETQYF,TGTGCCAGCAGTTCCCAGCCTCAAGAGACCCAGTACTTC
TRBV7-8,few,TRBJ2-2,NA,CATPVGHRLAGELFF,TGTGCCACCCCAGTGGGACACCGGCTGGCCGGGGAGCTGTTTTTT
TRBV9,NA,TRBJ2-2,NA,CASSVVAGPGELFF,TGTGCCAGCAGCGTAGTTGCGGGGCCTGGGGAGCTGTTTTTT
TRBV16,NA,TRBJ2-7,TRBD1,CASSQSAGGNEQYF,TGTGCCAGCAGCCAATCCGCAGGGGGCAACGAGCAGTACTTC
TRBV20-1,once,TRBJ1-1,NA,CSASPPPAAEAFF,TGCAGTGCTAGTCCTCCCCCCGCGGCTGAAGCTTTCTTT
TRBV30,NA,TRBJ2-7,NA,CAWKWGRNEQYF,TGTGCCTGGAAATGGGGGAGGAACGAGCAGTACTTC
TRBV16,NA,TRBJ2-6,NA,CASSQQLSGANVLTF,TGTGCCAGCAGCCAACAACTTAGTGGGGCCAACGTCCTGACTTTC